This TCR beta chain was observed in a study of OX40 agonist ivuxolimab in advanced cancers. The overall study: Patients received the agonistic anti-OX40 (CD134) antibody ivuxolimab. The study, taken as a whole, reports: At 0.1 to 3.0 mg/kg and by week 6, CD4+ and CD8+ T cells in the blood had expanded clonally. Some patients without response likewise showed low normalized clonal expansion.

With regard to this clone: Its matching antigen is unknown.

Any history of autoimmune disease or systemic immunosuppression disqualified patients. The protocol was immunoSEQ multiplex PCR, while the TCRdb copy is restricted to in-frame clones and leaves out a portion. The sample shows about 18,000 clones, roughly 88% of them seen only once. The germline CDR1 and CDR2 sequences are SGHVS and FNYEAQ. This CDR3 has 16 residues. V shed 1 base, J shed 4 bases, and the junction held 4 bases outside the gene matches. This receptor was identified in an adult with an advanced solid tumor such as melanoma, head and neck, liver or kidney cancer. The starting material was CD4+ or CD8+ T cells sorted from blood, obtained in a trial of the OX40 agonist ivuxolimab. The V call is TRBV7-6, the J call TRBJ1-4; 9 bases are shared with TRBD1. In DNA, the CDR3 is TGTGCCAGCAGCTTAGTGACGGACAGGGGTAATGAAAAACTGTTTTTT. Its translation: CASSLVTDRGNEKLFF.